Below are 14 T cell receptor beta chains sequenced from a single sample in a study of shared clonotypes between healthy human individuals. Data came from immunoSEQ multiplex PCR; TCRdb stores just in-frame clones and leaves some out. The sample shows about 2.3 million clones, less than 95% of them seen only once. The sample comprised naive CD4+ T cells from PBMCs. Noted subset: CD45RA+ positively selected. The origin of the receptors is a man between 18 and 35 years old in good health. Some clones in this sample may be carry-over from other donors' samples.

The gene calls are TRBV7-3 and TRBJ2-3; D not resolved. Germline V gene sequence: CDR1 SGHTA, CDR2 FQGTGA. The CDR3 sequence is 17 residues long. The V and J ends lost 2 bases and 6 bases respectively, with 21 bases between them. The CDR3, as DNA: TGTGCCAGCAGCTTACGCGGTGTCCGGCGATCTGGGGATACGCAGTATTTT. Amino acid sequence: CASSLRGVRRSGDTQYF. The whole variable domain, filled in from reference TRBV7-3 and TRBJ2-3, reads GAGVSQTPSNKVTEKGKYVELRCDPISGHTALYWYRQSLGQGPEFLIYFQGTGAADDSGLPNDRFFAVRPEGSVSTLKIQRTERGDSAVYLCASSLRGVRRSGDTQYFGPGTRLTVL.

The V and J genes are TRBV7-3 and TRBJ1-5; D gene uncertain. V was shortened by 2 bases and J by 2 bases, with 13 bases between the two germline ends. Germline V gives CDR1 SGHTA, CDR2 FQGTGA. This CDR3 has 16 amino acids. The CDR3 DNA reads TGTGCCAGCAGCTTATTGGACCCTTCAGGCAATCAGCCCCAGCATTTT. Amino acid sequence: CASSLLDPSGNQPQHF.

Comments on this clone: This CDR3 is also generated by other DNA sequences in the sample. The J gene is TRBJ1-4, the V gene TRBV7-2, with TRBD1 identical over 7 bases. V was pared by 1 base and J by 5 bases, with 1 base of the junction left unmatched. The CDR3 is made up of 14 amino acids. The germline V gene has CDR1 SGHTA and CDR2 FQGNSA. CDR3 coding DNA: TGTGCCAGCAGCTTAGGACAGGGAAATGAAAAACTGTTTTTT. This translates into CASSLGQGNEKLFF.

This clone was seen more than once but under ten times. The sample contains more than one DNA sequence encoding this CDR3. The chain couples TRBV5-1 to TRBJ2-1; 9 bases match TRBD2. The CDR3 consists of 15 residues. V lost 0 bases to trimming and J lost 4 bases; unmatched junction nucleotides: 2. Germline CDR1 reads SGHRS; CDR2 reads YFSETQ. The CDR3 protein is CASSLGGRGYNEQFF. CDR3 coding DNA: TGCGCCAGCAGCTTGGGCGGGAGGGGGTACAATGAGCAGTTCTTC. Combining the CDR3 with reference TRBV5-1 and TRBJ2-1 gives the whole variable domain KAGVTQTPRYLIKTRGQQVTLSCSPISGHRSVSWYQQTPGQGLQFLFEYFSETQRNKGNFPGRFSGRQFSNSRSEMNVSTLELGDSALYLCASSLGGRGYNEQFFGPGTRLTVL.

The V gene is TRBV6-5, the J gene TRBJ2-1; TRBD1 aligns across 7 bases. The V gene's germline CDR1 is MNHEY and CDR2 SVGAGI. The ends lost 4 bases at V and 3 bases at J; junction bases unmatched: 6. The CDR3 is 15 amino acids. The CDR3 is CASSSDRDYYNEQFF. CDR3 coding DNA: TGTGCCAGCAGTTCCGACAGGGATTACTACAATGAGCAGTTCTTC.

J is TRBJ1-2 and V is TRBV30; D gene ambiguous. The CDR3 sequence is 14 residues long. V was cut by 5 bases and J by 3 bases, with 16 bases left in between. CDR1 GTSNPN and CDR2 SVGIG come from the germline V gene (reference sequence). The CDR3 sequence is CAWAGPSVDYGYTF. CDR3 nucleotide sequence: TGTGCCTGGGCGGGCCCATCAGTGGACTATGGCTACACCTTC.

V and J are TRBV27 and TRBJ2-7, with TRBD1 matching over 7 bases. This CDR3 spans 15 amino acids. Germline lookup yields CDR1 MNHEY and CDR2 SMNVEV (reference sequence). Losses at the gene ends were 4 bases for V and 0 bases for J; bases not matched to a gene: 6. The CDR3 loop reads CASSSRQGSSYEQYF. The DNA for the CDR3 is TGTGCCAGCAGTTCGCGACAGGGTAGCTCCTACGAGCAGTACTTC.

This clone has just one count. Distinct nucleotide sequences in the sample also encode this CDR3. The chain recombines TRBV9 with TRBJ2-5; D not certain. The germline gives CDR1 SGDLS, CDR2 YYNGEE. Between the trimmed V and J ends, which lost 0 bases and 5 bases, there was a span of 5 bases. The CDR3 is 12 residues long. The CDR3 region is CASSVGGETQYF. Here the CDR3 DNA reads TGTGCCAGCAGCGTAGGAGGTGAGACCCAGTACTTC.

This sequence joins TRBV6-5 and TRBJ2-7; possible D gene TRBD1, 5 bases. Germline-derived CDR1 and CDR2 are MNHEY and SVGAGI. Trimming took off 6 bases at V and 2 bases at J, with 11 bases between the two ends. The CDR3 has 13 amino acids. The CDR3 coding sequence is TGTGCCAGCAGCCCCAGGGATACCTACGAGCAGTACTTC. It is translated as CASSPRDTYEQYF.

The rearrangement links TRBV2 to TRBJ1-2; 7 bases are shared with TRBD1. Germline CDR1 and CDR2: SNHLY and FYNNEI. This CDR3 comprises 13 residues. V gave up 9 bases and J gave up 8 bases; unmatched junction bases: 12. This CDR3 is CASWTGSRGGYTF. The CDR3 nucleotides are TGTGCCAGTTGGACAGGAAGTAGAGGCGGCTACACCTTC.

The chain uses TRBV19 and TRBJ1-2; D ambiguous. CDR1 is LNHDA, CDR2 SQIVND, per germline (reference sequence). The CDR3 is 16 amino acids. Trimming shortened V by 5 bases and J by 0 bases, and 16 bases separated the two germline ends. The CDR3 spells CASSSIDTSSNYGYTF. The DNA of the CDR3 is TGTGCCAGTAGTTCCATCGACACTTCCTCTAACTATGGCTACACCTTC.

This rearrangement joins TRBV7-2 to TRBJ1-2; D gene uncertain. Germline V CDR1 and CDR2: SGHTA, FQGNSA. The CDR3 spans 14 residues. Trimming pared 1 base from V and 4 bases from J, leaving 10 bases between. CDR3 in amino acids: CASSLVAQAYGYTF. CDR3 bases: TGTGCCAGCAGCTTAGTAGCACAAGCCTATGGCTACACCTTC.

The gene calls are TRBV27 and TRBJ2-7; 8 bases line up with TRBD1. Germline values: CDR1 MNHEY, CDR2 SMNVEV (reference sequence). The CDR3 is made up of 16 amino acids. Trimming took 4 bases from V and 3 from J; bases not matched to a gene: 11. In nucleotides, the CDR3 is TGTGCCAGCAGTTCACTCCTCTCGACAGGGGTCTACGAGCAGTACTTC. It specifies CASSSLLSTGVYEQYF.

The chain employs TRBV25-1 and TRBJ2-3; D is ambiguous. The V and J ends lost 5 bases and 5 bases respectively, with 5 bases between them. The CDR3 runs to 11 residues. CDR1 is MGHDK and CDR2 is SYGVNS in the germline V gene. The CDR3, as DNA: TGTGCCAGCAGTAAACGAGATACGCAGTATTTT. Translating it yields CASSKRDTQYF. Full variable domain (rest looked up from reference TRBV25-1 and TRBJ2-3): EADIYQTPRYLVIGTGKKITLECSQTMGHDKMYWYQQDPGMELHLIHYSYGVNSTEKGDLSSESTVSRIRTEHFPLTLESARPSHTSQYLCASSKRDTQYFGPGTRLTVL.